A selection of T cell receptor beta chains follows, all from one sample in a study of regulatory T cells in long-lasting Graves disease. Each CDR3 protein gets one entry after TCRdb re-called the multiplex PCR reads with MiXCR. Altogether a few hundred thousand distinct CDR3 sequences are present, around 20% being singletons, with the ten largest covering over 25%. Sequencing was performed on peripheral blood mononuclear cells (PBMCs), taken when the disease was refractory, from a patient treated with antithyroid drugs. The receptors derive from a female donor with Graves disease. Each CDR3 is given with its conserved first and last residue.

j_gene: TRBJ2-2; v_gene: TRBV27; CDR3aa: CASRRGQGGTGELFF
j_gene: TRBJ2-7; v_gene: TRBV2; CDR3aa: CASRRRDSPFYEQYF
j_gene: TRBJ2-5; v_gene: TRBV29-1; CDR3aa: CSVGNRLAGVRETQYF
j_gene: TRBJ2-2; v_gene: TRBV28; CDR3aa: CASSSFGELFF
j_gene: TRBJ2-2; v_gene: TRBV19; CDR3aa: CASMGRIKRRRIGELFF
j_gene: TRBJ2-7; v_gene: TRBV11-2; CDR3aa: CASRRTRGSLYEQYF
j_gene: TRBJ1-6; v_gene: TRBV2; CDR3aa: CASSEGRGNSPLHF
j_gene: TRBJ1-2; v_gene: TRBV29-1; CDR3aa: CSVDYTGNGYTF
j_gene: TRBJ2-3; v_gene: TRBV2; CDR3aa: CASSQRTPRTDTQYF
j_gene: TRBJ1-6; v_gene: TRBV7-9; CDR3aa: CASSLANTGHNSPLHF
j_gene: TRBJ1-6; v_gene: TRBV10-3; CDR3aa: CAISEGLNSPLHF
j_gene: TRBJ2-5; v_gene: TRBV2; CDR3aa: CASAAEEETQYF
j_gene: TRBJ2-2; v_gene: TRBV10-3; CDR3aa: CAISEGTGELFF
j_gene: TRBJ2-7; v_gene: TRBV7-2; CDR3aa: CASSFQGGRYEQYF